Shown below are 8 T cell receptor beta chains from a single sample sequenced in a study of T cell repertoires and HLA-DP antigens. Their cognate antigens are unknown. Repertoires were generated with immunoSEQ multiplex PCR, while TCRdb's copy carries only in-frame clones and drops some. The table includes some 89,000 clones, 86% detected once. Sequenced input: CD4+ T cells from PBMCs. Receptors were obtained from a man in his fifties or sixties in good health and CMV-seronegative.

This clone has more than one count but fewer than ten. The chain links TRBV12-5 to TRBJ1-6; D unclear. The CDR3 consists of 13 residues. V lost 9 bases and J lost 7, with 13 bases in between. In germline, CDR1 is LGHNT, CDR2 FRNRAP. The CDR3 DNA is TGTGCTAGCGCCCGGGATTCAAATTCACCCCTCCACTTT. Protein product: CASARDSNSPLHF.

For the CDR3, the DNA is TGTGCCAGCAGCCCAGATGAGAGCAATGAGCAGTTCTTC. Protein: CASSPDESNEQFF. The chain is built from TRBV11-3 and TRBJ2-1; no definite D call. This CDR3 has 13 residues. V lost 5 bases to trimming and J lost 6 bases, with 11 bases between them. Per the germline V gene, CDR1 is SGHNT and CDR2 is YENEEA. The full variable domain, rest sourced from reference TRBV11-3 and TRBJ2-1, is EAGVVQSPRYKIIEKKQPVAFWCNPISGHNTLYWYLQNLGQGPELLIRYENEEAVDDSQLPKDRFSAERLKGVDSTLKIQPAELGDSAVYLCASSPDESNEQFFGPGTRLTVL.

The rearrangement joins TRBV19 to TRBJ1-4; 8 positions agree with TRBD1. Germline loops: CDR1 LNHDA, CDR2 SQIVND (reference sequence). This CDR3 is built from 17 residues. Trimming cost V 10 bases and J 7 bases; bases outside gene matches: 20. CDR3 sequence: CATKGITPRQGSEKLFF. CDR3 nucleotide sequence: TGTGCCACTAAAGGCATCACGCCCCGACAGGGGTCTGAAAAACTGTTTTTT.

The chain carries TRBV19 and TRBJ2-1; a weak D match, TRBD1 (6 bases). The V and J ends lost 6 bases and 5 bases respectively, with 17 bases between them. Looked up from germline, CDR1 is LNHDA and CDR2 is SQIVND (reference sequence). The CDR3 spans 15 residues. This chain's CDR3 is CASSPWGTRNNEQFF. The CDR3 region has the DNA TGTGCCAGTAGCCCTTGGGGGACACGGAACAATGAGCAGTTCTTC.

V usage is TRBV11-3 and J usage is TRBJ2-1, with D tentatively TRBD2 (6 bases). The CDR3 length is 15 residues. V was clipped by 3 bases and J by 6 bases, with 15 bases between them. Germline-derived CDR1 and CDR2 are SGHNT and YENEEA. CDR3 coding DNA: TGTGCCAGCAGCTTTCAAGCTAGCGTCCCCAATGAGCAGTTCTTC. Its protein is CASSFQASVPNEQFF.

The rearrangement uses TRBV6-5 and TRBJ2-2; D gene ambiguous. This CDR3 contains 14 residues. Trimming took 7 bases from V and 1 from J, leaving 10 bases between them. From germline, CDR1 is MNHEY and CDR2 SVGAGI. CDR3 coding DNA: TGTGCCAGCACCACCCACAGGAACACCGGGGAGCTGTTTTTT. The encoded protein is CASTTHRNTGELFF.

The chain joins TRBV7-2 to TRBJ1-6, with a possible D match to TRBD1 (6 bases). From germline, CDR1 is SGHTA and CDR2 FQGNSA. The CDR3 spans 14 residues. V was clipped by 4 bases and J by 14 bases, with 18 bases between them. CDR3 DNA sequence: TGTGCCAGCAGCTCCGGGGGCGGGGCTCAAACCCTCCACTTT. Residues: CASSSGGGAQTLHF.

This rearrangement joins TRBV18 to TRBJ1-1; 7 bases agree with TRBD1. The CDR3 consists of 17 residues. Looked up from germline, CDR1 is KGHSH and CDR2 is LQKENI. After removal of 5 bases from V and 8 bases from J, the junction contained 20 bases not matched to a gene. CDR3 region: CASSSLSGTAPGREAFF. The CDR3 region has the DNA TGTGCCAGCTCATCCTTATCCGGGACAGCCCCGGGTCGGGAAGCTTTCTTT.